This T cell receptor beta chain was recovered during a study of T cell clones after liver transplantation. Turning to the study itself: Timepoints were pre-transplant, pre-withdrawal, and after withdrawal was completed or failed. Findings of the study overall: Migration into the graft, not deletion, may explain lost graft donor-reactive T cells.

As concerns this clone: Antigen unknown.

Germline V gene data show CDR1 as MNHNS and CDR2 as SASEGT. Trimming left V 6 bases short and J 0 bases short, with 6 bases between. CDR3 size: 13 residues. Method: immunoSEQ multiplex PCR; TCRdb's copy keeps in-frame clones and lacks some. The sample holds 65,000 to 80,000 clones, around 80% seen once. Sorting of unstimulated PBMCs yielded separate CD3+CD4+ and CD3+CD8+ fractions. This receptor was identified in a human donor who received a liver transplant. The genes are TRBV6-1 and TRBJ1-5; D is ambiguous. The material sequenced was CD4+ T cells from blood, taken before liver transplant. The CDR3 nucleotides read TGTGCCAGCAGATTAGGTAGCAATCAGCCCCAGCATTTT. Translating it yields CASRLGSNQPQHF.